This is a list of T cell receptor beta chains from one sample in a study of vaccination and CD4 T cells after COVID-19. Using its own MiXCR run on the PCR reads, TCRdb lists one record per CDR3 protein. The profile shows 12,000 or so distinct CDR3 sequences, 37% of them singletons. Their antigen targets remain unknown. The sequencing sample was made of CD4+ T cells from blood, cultured in vitro. All receptors come from a human donor in good health. The CDR3 runs from the conserved cysteine through the conserved F or W. D genes are given only for firm matches. The size entry is marked missing in some rows and otherwise reads once, few, many or a size class.

v_call	d_call	j_call	clone_size	cdr3_aa	cdr3_nt
TRBV29-1	TRBD2	TRBJ2-7	few	CSVGTSGIGYEQYF	TGCAGCGTGGGGACTAGCGGGATTGGCTACGAGCAGTACTTC
TRBV19	.	TRBJ1-1	.	CASSIVAAVGDAFF	TGTGCCAGTAGTATAGTGGCAGCAGTAGGTGACGCTTTCTTT
TRBV29-1	TRBD2	TRBJ2-1	.	CSVEPSGRIYNEQFF	TGCAGCGTTGAGCCTAGCGGGAGAATCTACAATGAGCAGTTCTTC
TRBV7-2	.	TRBJ2-7	.	CASSGTYEQYF	TGTGCCAGCAGCGGGACCTACGAGCAGTACTTC
TRBV7-2	.	TRBJ2-3	.	CASSPISVSDTQYF	TGTGCCAGCAGCCCAATTAGCGTATCAGATACGCAGTATTTT
TRBV20-1	.	TRBJ1-1	few	CSARRRGWNTEAFF	TGCAGTGCTAGAAGGCGGGGATGGAACACTGAAGCTTTCTTT
TRBV27	TRBD1	TRBJ2-7	.	CASSLFGTGPSYEQYF	TGTGCCAGCAGTTTATTCGGGACAGGGCCTTCCTACGAGCAGTACTTC
TRBV6-4	.	TRBJ2-1	few	CASSDSAGSYNEQFF	TGTGCCAGCAGTGACTCAGCGGGCTCCTACAATGAGCAGTTCTTC
TRBV28	.	TRBJ1-1	.	CASSRPQLTEAFF	TGTGCCAGCAGTCGACCGCAGCTCACTGAAGCTTTCTTT
TRBV7-8	.	TRBJ1-5	.	CASRGDSNQPQHF	TGTGCCAGCAGGGGAGATAGCAATCAGCCCCAGCATTTT
TRBV6-1	.	TRBJ2-7	.	CASSEPGGGSYEQYF	TGTGCCAGCAGTGAACCTGGAGGGGGCTCCTACGAGCAGTACTTC
TRBV19	.	TRBJ2-7	.	CASSIDRGNEQYF	TGTGCCAGTAGTATAGATAGGGGGAACGAGCAGTACTTC
TRBV11-2	.	TRBJ2-3	.	CASSPRWADTQYF	TGTGCCAGCAGCCCCCGGTGGGCAGATACGCAGTATTTT
TRBV6-2/TRBV6-3	.	TRBJ2-6	few	CASSYSSGANVLTF	TGTGCCAGCAGTTACAGCTCTGGGGCCAACGTCCTGACTTTC
TRBV19	.	TRBJ2-7	.	CASSTSWRGTYEQYF	TGTGCCAGTAGTACCTCCTGGAGGGGAACCTACGAGCAGTACTTC
TRBV7-6	.	TRBJ2-5	few	CASSLGLGGAAETQYF	TGTGCCAGCAGCTTAGGTCTCGGAGGGGCAGCCGAGACCCAGTACTTC
TRBV2	.	TRBJ2-1	once	CASSYQHEQFF	TGTGCCAGCAGTTATCAACATGAGCAGTTCTTC
TRBV20-1	.	TRBJ1-5	few	CSARGQNDQPQHF	TGCAGTGCTAGAGGGCAGAATGATCAGCCCCAGCATTTT
TRBV10-3	.	TRBJ2-7	few	CAISEQPGTLNEQYF	TGTGCCATCAGTGAGCAGCCAGGGACATTGAACGAGCAGTACTTC
TRBV7-2	.	TRBJ2-2	few	CASSRTGGAGELFF	TGTGCCAGCAGCAGGACAGGCGGGGCCGGGGAGCTGTTTTTT
TRBV7-2	.	TRBJ2-5	few	CASSLLREETQYF	TGTGCCAGCAGCTTACTCAGGGAAGAGACCCAGTACTTC
TRBV5-4	TRBD2	TRBJ2-5	.	CASSGGLAGDPQETQYF	TGTGCCAGCAGCGGGGGACTAGCGGGAGACCCTCAAGAGACCCAGTACTTC
TRBV20-1	TRBD2	TRBJ2-7	.	CSARGTSGDEQYF	TGCAGTGCTAGGGGGACTAGCGGGGACGAGCAGTACTTC
TRBV6-2/TRBV6-3	.	TRBJ2-7	.	CASRNEAYSYEQYF	TGTGCCAGCAGGAACGAAGCGTACTCCTACGAGCAGTACTTC
TRBV21-1	.	TRBJ1-1	few	CASSRTFWGRTNTEAFF	TGTGCCAGCAGCAGGACGTTCTGGGGGCGGACGAACACTGAAGCTTTCTTT
TRBV25-1	TRBD2	TRBJ2-5	.	CASSEGSGKEVETQYF	TGTGCCAGCAGTGAAGGAAGCGGGAAGGAGGTGGAGACCCAGTACTTC
TRBV7-9	TRBD1	TRBJ1-2	few	CASSFDQGGANGYTF	TGTGCCAGCAGCTTCGATCAGGGGGGGGCAAATGGCTACACCTTC
TRBV10-3	TRBD1	TRBJ1-2	few	CAIRDRANYGYTF	TGTGCCATCAGGGACAGGGCTAACTATGGCTACACCTTC
TRBV7-2	TRBD2	TRBJ2-2	.	CASSPPGGRAVGELFF	TGTGCCAGCAGTCCTCCCGGCGGGAGGGCCGTCGGGGAGCTGTTTTTT
TRBV2	.	TRBJ1-5	.	CASSEARFNQPQHF	TGTGCCAGCAGTGAAGCGAGATTCAATCAGCCCCAGCATTTT
TRBV7-3	.	TRBJ1-2	.	CASSLDGRGSNYGYTF	TGTGCCAGCAGCTTAGATGGGAGGGGCTCTAACTATGGCTACACCTTC
TRBV18	.	TRBJ2-5	.	CASSPDSIEETQYF	TGTGCCAGCTCACCGGACAGTATAGAGGAGACCCAGTACTTC
TRBV6-5	.	TRBJ2-7	.	CASSYNPGPGGYEQYF	TGTGCCAGCAGTTACAATCCGGGCCCCGGAGGGTACGAGCAGTACTTC
TRBV7-2	TRBD2	TRBJ2-1	few	CASSSSVSGRYNEQFF	TGTGCCAGCAGCTCGAGCGTTAGCGGGAGATACAATGAGCAGTTCTTC
TRBV7-3	.	TRBJ2-5	.	CASSLTKVGGETQYF	TGTGCCAGCAGCTTAACGAAGGTCGGTGGGGAGACCCAGTACTTC
TRBV20-1	.	TRBJ1-1	.	CSASAENTEAFF	TGCAGTGCTAGTGCGGAGAACACTGAAGCTTTCTTT
TRBV2	TRBD2	TRBJ2-2	.	CASSEASGGAGELFF	TGTGCCAGCAGTGAAGCGTCGGGGGGGGCCGGGGAGCTGTTTTTT
TRBV30	.	TRBJ1-1	.	CAWNPGTNEAFF	TGTGCCTGGAATCCCGGGACAAACGAAGCTTTCTTT
TRBV28	.	TRBJ2-4	.	CASRGGPAKNIQYF	TGTGCCAGCAGGGGAGGTCCGGCCAAAAACATTCAGTACTTC